These 11 T cell receptor beta chains were all obtained from the same sample, sequenced in a study of PD-L1 blockade in urothelial cancer. Time point defined: peripheral blood 6 weeks after treatment start. Profiling relied on immunoSEQ multiplex PCR, and the TCRdb table lists in-frame clones only, not all of them. The sample lists 40,000 to 45,000 clones; about 90% were seen once. Sequenced here: PBMCs, sampled around atezolizumab (anti-PD-L1) treatment. The source of these receptors is a man aged 70 or older with urothelial cancer.

The J gene is TRBJ2-5, the V gene TRBV10-3; the match to TRBD2 covers 10 bases. V trimming: 9 bases; J trimming: 2 bases; junction bases outside the gene matches: 9. The length of the CDR3 is 15 residues. Germline V CDR1 and CDR2: ENHRY, SYGVKD. CDR3 in DNA: TGTGCCATTCGGCAAGGGACTAGCGAGCAAGAGACCCAGTACTTC. This sequence encodes CAIRQGTSEQETQYF.

This chain links TRBV19 with TRBJ1-2, with D unresolved. In germline, CDR1 is LNHDA, CDR2 SQIVND (reference sequence). V was pared by 6 bases and J by 2 bases, with 7 bases between. The CDR3 is made up of 12 amino acids. In DNA, the CDR3 is TGTGCCAGTAGGCGAGAGAACTATGGCTACACCTTC. This sequence encodes CASRRENYGYTF.

The V gene is TRBV15, the J gene TRBJ2-1; the match to TRBD2 covers 9 bases. Germline V gene lookup returns CDR1 LNHNV and CDR2 YYDKDF (reference sequence). CDR3 length: 15 amino acids. The ends lost 4 bases at V and 1 base at J; junction bases unmatched: 2. As DNA, the CDR3 is TGTGCCACCAGCAAGACTAGCGGATCCTACAATGAGCAGTTCTTC. Residues: CATSKTSGSYNEQFF.

The chain combines TRBV4-1 with TRBJ2-1; TRBD1 matches 11 bases. Germline CDR1 reads MGHRA; CDR2 reads YSYEKL. V gave up 1 base and J gave up 3 bases; unmatched junction bases: 5. The CDR3 has 17 amino acids. CDR3 amino acids: CASSQATGTGGYNEQFF. Written as DNA, the CDR3 is TGCGCCAGCAGCCAAGCTACCGGGACAGGGGGCTACAATGAGCAGTTCTTC.

The chain recombines TRBV27 with TRBJ1-1, with D perhaps TRBD1 (5 bases). This CDR3 has 14 amino acids. Looked up from germline, CDR1 is MNHEY and CDR2 is SMNVEV (reference sequence). The V gene lost 6 bases and the J gene lost 4 bases, with 15 bases spanning the gap. In DNA form, the CDR3 reads TGTGCCAGCAGAGTAATGGGGGGAAGCACTGAAGCTTTCTTT. Encoded protein: CASRVMGGSTEAFF.

J is TRBJ2-2 and V is TRBV5-1; 10 nucleotides agree with TRBD2. V lost 3 bases and J lost 2; bases outside the gene matches: 7. CDR1 is SGHRS and CDR2 is YFSETQ in the germline V gene. The CDR3 sequence is 17 residues long. CDR3 loop: CASSYLSGRGNTGELFF. CDR3 DNA sequence: TGCGCCAGCAGCTACCTAAGCGGGAGGGGAAACACCGGGGAGCTGTTTTTT.

This chain connects TRBV27 to TRBJ2-1, with D possibly TRBD2 on 5 matching bases. CDR3 length: 15 residues. Trimming shortened V by 6 bases and J by 2 bases, and 14 bases separated the two germline ends. Germline values: CDR1 MNHEY, CDR2 SMNVEV (reference sequence). CDR3 coding DNA: TGTGCCAGCAGCCGCCCCCCAGCGGCCTACAATGAGCAGTTCTTC. It encodes CASSRPPAAYNEQFF.

V gene TRBV5-1 combines with J gene TRBJ1-1, with 7 positions matching TRBD1. Trimming cost V 5 bases and J 4 bases; bases outside gene matches: 8. Germline CDR1 reads SGHRS; CDR2 reads YFSETQ. The CDR3 has 14 residues. CDR3 bases: TGCGCCAGCAGGTCACTCCCAGGGGGCACTGAAGCTTTCTTT. It codes for CASRSLPGGTEAFF.

The J gene is TRBJ1-2, the V gene TRBV27; no definite D call. Germline V gene data show CDR1 as MNHEY and CDR2 as SMNVEV (reference sequence). CDR3 length equals 20 residues. V lost 0 bases to trimming and J lost 6 bases, with 29 bases between them. This CDR3 is CASSLSSSSKDLIATNGYTF. In DNA form, the CDR3 reads TGTGCCAGCAGTTTATCCTCCAGCTCCAAAGACCTCATTGCGACTAATGGCTACACCTTC.

The rearrangement uses TRBV19 and TRBJ2-3; the match to TRBD2 covers 7 bases. Germline V lookup: CDR1 LNHDA, CDR2 SQIVND (reference sequence). V gave up 10 bases and J gave up 2 bases; unmatched junction bases: 6. The CDR3 contains 13 residues. The CDR3 region is CATAGTITDTQYF. For the CDR3, the DNA is TGTGCCACCGCCGGGACTATCACAGATACGCAGTATTTT.

The chain combines TRBV7-3 with TRBJ1-1; TRBD1 might be the D (6 bases). The length of the CDR3 is 14 residues. V lost 5 bases, J lost 4 bases, and 14 bases lay in between. Germline V CDR1 and CDR2: SGHTA, FQGTGA. The CDR3 sequence: CASSLQGGSTEAFF. The CDR3 DNA sequence: TGTGCCAGCAGCCTCCAAGGGGGTAGCACTGAAGCTTTCTTT. The whole variable domain, remainder taken from reference TRBV7-3 and TRBJ1-1, is GAGVSQTPSNKVTEKGKYVELRCDPISGHTALYWYRQSLGQGPEFLIYFQGTGAADDSGLPNDRFFAVRPEGSVSTLKIQRTERGDSAVYLCASSLQGGSTEAFFGQGTRLTVV.